This TCR beta chain was captured by sequencing in a study of blood T cell repertoires in COVID-19. About the study: From the United States, Italy and Spain came samples of acute and convalescent COVID-19. Sample material is recorded as cDNA or gDNA derived from T cells, B-cell-depleted T cells, or PBMCs.

Germline values: CDR1 SGHDN, CDR2 FVKESK. Trimming left V 0 bases short and J 1 base short, with 16 bases between. The CDR3 length is 19 residues. Original handling: Nucleated cell counts were estimated from reference gene primer amplification. Sequencing was performed with immunoSEQ multiplex PCR; in TCRdb, only in-frame clones are kept and a portion is missing. The V and J calls and the clone size are those of that table, but D and trimming were determined from the DNA. Of roughly 150,000 clones detected, around 90% appear once; the ten largest clones hold 2% to 2.5%. The sequenced sample was peripheral blood. This sequence was found in a man in his fifties who had recovered from COVID-19. The rearrangement joins TRBV14 to TRBJ2-6; maybe TRBD1 (5 bases). The CDR3 region is CASSQDLGPRKSGANVLTF. CDR3 nucleotides: TGTGCCAGCAGCCAAGATTTGGGGCCTCGAAAATCTGGGGCCAACGTCCTGACTTTC.